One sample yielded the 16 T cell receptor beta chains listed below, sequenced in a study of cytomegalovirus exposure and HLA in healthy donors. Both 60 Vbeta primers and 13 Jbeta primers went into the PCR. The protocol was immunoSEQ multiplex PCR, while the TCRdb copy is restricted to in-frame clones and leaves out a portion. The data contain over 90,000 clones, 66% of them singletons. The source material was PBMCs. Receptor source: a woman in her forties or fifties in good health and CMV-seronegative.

The CDR3 here is CASSSWTSGGEETQYF. The CDR3 nucleotides are TGTGCCAGCAGCTCCTGGACTAGCGGGGGGGAGGAGACCCAGTACTTC. The chain is built from TRBV7-2 and TRBJ2-5; 15 nucleotides match TRBD2. CDR1 is SGHTA, CDR2 FQGNSA, per germline. The CDR3 has 16 amino acids. Trimming at V came to 4 bases and at J to 5 bases, leaving 5 bases not matched to a gene.

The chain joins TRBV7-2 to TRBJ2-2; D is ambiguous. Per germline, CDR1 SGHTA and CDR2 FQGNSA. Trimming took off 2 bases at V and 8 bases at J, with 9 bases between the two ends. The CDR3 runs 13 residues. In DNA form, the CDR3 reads TGTGCCAGCAGCTTAAATGGAGTGGGGGAGCTGTTTTTT. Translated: CASSLNGVGELFF.

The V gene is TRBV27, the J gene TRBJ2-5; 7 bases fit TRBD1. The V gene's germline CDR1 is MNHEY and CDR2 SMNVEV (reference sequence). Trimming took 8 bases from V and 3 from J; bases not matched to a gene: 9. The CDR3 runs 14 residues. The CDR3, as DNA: TGTGCCAGCGGACGACAGGGTCTAAAAGAGACCCAGTACTTC. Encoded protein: CASGRQGLKETQYF.

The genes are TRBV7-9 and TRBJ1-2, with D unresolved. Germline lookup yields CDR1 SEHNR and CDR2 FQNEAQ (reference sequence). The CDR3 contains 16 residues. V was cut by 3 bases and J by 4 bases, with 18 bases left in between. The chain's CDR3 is CASSLSDIISSYGYTF. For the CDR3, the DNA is TGTGCCAGCAGCTTGTCAGACATAATCTCGTCCTATGGCTACACCTTC.

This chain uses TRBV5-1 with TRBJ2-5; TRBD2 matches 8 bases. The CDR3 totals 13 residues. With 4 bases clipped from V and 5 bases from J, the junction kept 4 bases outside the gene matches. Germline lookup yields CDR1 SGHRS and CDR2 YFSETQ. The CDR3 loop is CASSPSGGETQYF. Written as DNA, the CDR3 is TGCGCCAGCAGCCCGTCGGGGGGGGAGACCCAGTACTTC.

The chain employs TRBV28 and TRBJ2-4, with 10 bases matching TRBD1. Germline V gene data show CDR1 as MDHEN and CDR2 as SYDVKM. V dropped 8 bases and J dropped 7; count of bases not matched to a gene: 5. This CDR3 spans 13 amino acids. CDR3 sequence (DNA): TGTGCCAGCGGGAGACAGGGGGCGAACATTCAGTACTTC. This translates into CASGRQGANIQYF.

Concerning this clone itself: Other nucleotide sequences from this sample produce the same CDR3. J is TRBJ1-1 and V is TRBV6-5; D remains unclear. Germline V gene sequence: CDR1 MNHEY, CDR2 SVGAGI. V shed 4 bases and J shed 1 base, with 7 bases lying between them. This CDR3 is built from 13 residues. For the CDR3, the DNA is TGTGCCAGCAGTTCAGGAGGGAACACTGAAGCTTTCTTT. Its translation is CASSSGGNTEAFF.

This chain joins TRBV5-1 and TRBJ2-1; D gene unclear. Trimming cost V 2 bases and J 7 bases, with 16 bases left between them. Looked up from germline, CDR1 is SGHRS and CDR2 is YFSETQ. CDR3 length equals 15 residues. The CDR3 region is CASSLVPSPENEQFF. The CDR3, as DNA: TGCGCCAGCAGCTTAGTTCCGTCCCCGGAGAATGAGCAGTTCTTC.

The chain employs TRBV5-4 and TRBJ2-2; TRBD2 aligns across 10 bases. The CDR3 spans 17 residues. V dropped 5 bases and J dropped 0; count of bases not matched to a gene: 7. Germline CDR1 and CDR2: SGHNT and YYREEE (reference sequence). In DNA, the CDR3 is TGTGCCAGCAGACGGGAGCGGGGGGGCGCGAACACCGGGGAGCTGTTTTTT. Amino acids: CASRRERGGANTGELFF.

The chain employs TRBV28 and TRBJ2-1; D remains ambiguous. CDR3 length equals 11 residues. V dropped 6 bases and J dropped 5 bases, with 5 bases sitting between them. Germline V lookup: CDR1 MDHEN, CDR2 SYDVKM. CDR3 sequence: CASSSHNEQFF. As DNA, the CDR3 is TGTGCCAGCAGCAGTCACAATGAGCAGTTCTTC.

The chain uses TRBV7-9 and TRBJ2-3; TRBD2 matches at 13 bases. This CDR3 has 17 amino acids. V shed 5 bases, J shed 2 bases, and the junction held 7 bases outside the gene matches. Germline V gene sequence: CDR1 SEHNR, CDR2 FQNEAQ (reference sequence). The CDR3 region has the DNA TGTGCCAGCAGCCCCCAGACTAGCGGGAGGTACACAGATACGCAGTATTTT. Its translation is CASSPQTSGRYTDTQYF.

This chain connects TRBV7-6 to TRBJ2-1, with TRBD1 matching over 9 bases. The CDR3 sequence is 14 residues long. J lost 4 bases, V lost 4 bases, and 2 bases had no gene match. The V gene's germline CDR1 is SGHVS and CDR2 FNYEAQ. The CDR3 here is CASSWTGEYNEQFF. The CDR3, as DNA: TGTGCCAGCAGCTGGACAGGGGAATACAATGAGCAGTTCTTC.

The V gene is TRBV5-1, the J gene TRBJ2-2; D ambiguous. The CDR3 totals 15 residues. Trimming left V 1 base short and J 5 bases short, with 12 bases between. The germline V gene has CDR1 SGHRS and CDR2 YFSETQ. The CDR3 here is CASSLFPGETGELFF. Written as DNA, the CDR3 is TGCGCCAGCAGCTTGTTTCCGGGTGAGACCGGGGAGCTGTTTTTT.

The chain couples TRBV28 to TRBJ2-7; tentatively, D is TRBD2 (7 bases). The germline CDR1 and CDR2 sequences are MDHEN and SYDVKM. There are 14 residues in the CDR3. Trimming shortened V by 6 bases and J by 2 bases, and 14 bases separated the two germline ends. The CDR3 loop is CASSQGGGAYEQYF. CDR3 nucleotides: TGTGCCAGCAGCCAAGGGGGAGGGGCCTACGAGCAGTACTTC.

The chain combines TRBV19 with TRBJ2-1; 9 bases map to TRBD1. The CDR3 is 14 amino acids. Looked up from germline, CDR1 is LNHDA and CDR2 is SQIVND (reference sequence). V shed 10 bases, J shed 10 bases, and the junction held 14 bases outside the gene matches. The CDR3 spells CATREQGAAREQFF. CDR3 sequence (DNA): TGTGCCACTCGCGAACAGGGGGCAGCCCGGGAGCAGTTCTTC.

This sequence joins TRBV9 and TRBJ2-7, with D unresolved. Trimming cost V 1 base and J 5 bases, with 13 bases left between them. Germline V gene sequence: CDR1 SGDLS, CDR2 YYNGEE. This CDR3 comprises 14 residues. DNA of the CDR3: TGTGCCAGCAGCGTATCCGGCAGGATCGACGAGCAGTACTTC. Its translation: CASSVSGRIDEQYF.